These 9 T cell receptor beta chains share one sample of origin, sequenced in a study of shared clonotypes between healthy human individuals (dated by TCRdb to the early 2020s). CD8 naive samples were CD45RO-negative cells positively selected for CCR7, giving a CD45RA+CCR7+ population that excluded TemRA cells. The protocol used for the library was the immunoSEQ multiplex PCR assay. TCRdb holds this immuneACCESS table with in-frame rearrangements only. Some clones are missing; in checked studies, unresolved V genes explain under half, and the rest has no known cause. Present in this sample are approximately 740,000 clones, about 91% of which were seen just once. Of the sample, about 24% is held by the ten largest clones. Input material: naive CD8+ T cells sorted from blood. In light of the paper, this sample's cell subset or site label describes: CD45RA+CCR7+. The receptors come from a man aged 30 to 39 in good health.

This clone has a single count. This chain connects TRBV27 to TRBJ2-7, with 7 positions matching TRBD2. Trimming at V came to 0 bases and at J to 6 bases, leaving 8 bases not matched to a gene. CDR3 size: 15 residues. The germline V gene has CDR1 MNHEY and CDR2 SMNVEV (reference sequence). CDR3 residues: CASSLSAGSSREQYF. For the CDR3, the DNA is TGTGCCAGCAGTTTATCAGCGGGGAGCTCCCGCGAGCAGTACTTC.

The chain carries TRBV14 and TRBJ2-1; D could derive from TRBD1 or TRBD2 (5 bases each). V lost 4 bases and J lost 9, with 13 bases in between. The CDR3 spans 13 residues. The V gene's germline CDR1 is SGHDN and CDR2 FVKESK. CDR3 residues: CASSPGTAPEQFF. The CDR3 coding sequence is TGTGCCAGCAGCCCGGGGACGGCGCCTGAGCAGTTCTTC. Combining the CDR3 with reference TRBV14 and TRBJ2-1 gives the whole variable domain EAGVTQFPSHSVIEKGQTVTLRCDPISGHDNLYWYRRVMGKEIKFLLHFVKESKQDESGMPNNRFLAERTGGTYSTLKVQPAELEDSGVYFCASSPGTAPEQFFGPGTRLTVL.

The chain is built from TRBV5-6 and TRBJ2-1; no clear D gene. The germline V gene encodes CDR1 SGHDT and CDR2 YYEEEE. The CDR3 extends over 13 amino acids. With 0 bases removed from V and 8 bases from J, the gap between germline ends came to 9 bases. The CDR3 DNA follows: TGTGCCAGCAGCTTGGATAACTTCGATGAGCAGTTCTTC. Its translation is CASSLDNFDEQFF.

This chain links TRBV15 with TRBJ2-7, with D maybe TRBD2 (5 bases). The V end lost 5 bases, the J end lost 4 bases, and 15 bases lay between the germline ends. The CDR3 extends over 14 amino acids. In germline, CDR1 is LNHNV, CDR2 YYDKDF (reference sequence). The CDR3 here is CATSSDSRLYEQYF. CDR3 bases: TGTGCCACCAGCTCGGACTCCCGCCTTTACGAGCAGTACTTC.

In nucleotides, the CDR3 is TGCGCCAGCAGCCAAGATACGGGCGGTCGGGGAGAGCAGTACTTC. Amino acid sequence: CASSQDTGGRGEQYF. The genes are TRBV4-1 and TRBJ2-7, with TRBD2 as a possible D gene (5 bases). The length of the CDR3 is 15 residues. V was cut by 0 bases and J by 7 bases, with 16 bases left in between. From germline, CDR1 is MGHRA and CDR2 YSYEKL.

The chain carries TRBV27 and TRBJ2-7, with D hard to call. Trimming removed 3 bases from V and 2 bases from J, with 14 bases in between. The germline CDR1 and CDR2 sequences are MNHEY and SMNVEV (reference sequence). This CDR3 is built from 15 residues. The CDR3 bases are TGTGCCAGCAGTTTTAGACTTGATGCAACCTACGAGCAGTACTTC. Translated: CASSFRLDATYEQYF.

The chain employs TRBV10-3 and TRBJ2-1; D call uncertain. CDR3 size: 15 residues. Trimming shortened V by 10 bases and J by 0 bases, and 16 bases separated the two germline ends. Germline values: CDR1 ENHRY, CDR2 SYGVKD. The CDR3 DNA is TGTGCCACCTATGACTTTCTTAGCTCCTACAATGAGCAGTTCTTC. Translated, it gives CATYDFLSSYNEQFF.

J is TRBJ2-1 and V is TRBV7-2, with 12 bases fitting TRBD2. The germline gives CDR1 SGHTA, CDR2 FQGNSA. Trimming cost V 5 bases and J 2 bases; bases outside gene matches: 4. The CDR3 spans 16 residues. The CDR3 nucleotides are TGTGCCAGCAGCCCGCGGACTAGCGGGACCTACAATGAGCAGTTCTTC. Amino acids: CASSPRTSGTYNEQFF. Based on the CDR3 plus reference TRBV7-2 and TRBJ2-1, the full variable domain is GAGVSQSPSNKVTEKGKDVELRCDPISGHTALYWYRQSLGQGLEFLIYFQGNSAPDKSGLPSDRFSAERTGGSVSTLTIQRTQQEDSAVYLCASSPRTSGTYNEQFFGPGTRLTVL.

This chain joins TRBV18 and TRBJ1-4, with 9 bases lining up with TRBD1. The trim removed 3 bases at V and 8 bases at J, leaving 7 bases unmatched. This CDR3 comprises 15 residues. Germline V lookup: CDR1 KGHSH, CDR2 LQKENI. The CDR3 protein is CASSPRQGVREKLFF. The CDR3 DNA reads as TGTGCCAGCTCACCCCGACAGGGGGTCAGGGAAAAACTGTTTTTT.